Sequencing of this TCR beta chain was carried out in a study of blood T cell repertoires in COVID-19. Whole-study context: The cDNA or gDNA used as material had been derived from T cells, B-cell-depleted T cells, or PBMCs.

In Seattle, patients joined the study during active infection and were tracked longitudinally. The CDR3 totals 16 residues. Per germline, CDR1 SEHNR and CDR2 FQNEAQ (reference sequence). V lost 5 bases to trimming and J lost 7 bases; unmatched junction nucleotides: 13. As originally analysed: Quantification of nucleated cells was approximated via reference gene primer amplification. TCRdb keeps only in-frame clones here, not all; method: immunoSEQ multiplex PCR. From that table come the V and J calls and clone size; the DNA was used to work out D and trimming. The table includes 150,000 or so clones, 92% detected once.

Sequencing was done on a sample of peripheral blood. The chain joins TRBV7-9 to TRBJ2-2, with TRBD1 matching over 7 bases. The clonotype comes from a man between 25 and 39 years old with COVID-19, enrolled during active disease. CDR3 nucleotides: TGTGCCAGCAGCAGCTTGACAGGGCGTGGAGGCGGGGAGCTGTTTTTT. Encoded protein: CASSSLTGRGGGELFF.